What follows are 30 T cell receptor beta chains derived from one specimen sequenced in a study of blood T cell repertoires in COVID-19. This table comes from immunoSEQ multiplex PCR, and its TCRdb copy is limited to in-frame clones, with some not included. The sample has a few hundred thousand clones, around 84% seen once. Sequenced: peripheral blood. The receptors were gathered from a woman between 18 and 30 years old with acute or convalescent COVID-19.

This chain joins TRBV5-6 and TRBJ2-6; D uncertain. There are 15 residues in the CDR3. The germline CDR1 and CDR2 sequences are SGHDT and YYEEEE. Trimming stripped 1 base from V and 0 bases from J, with 5 bases between. CDR3: CASSLIGSGANVLTF. As DNA, the CDR3 is TGTGCCAGCAGCTTGATCGGCTCTGGGGCCAACGTCCTGACTTTC.

V is TRBV19 and J is TRBJ1-6, with D possibly being TRBD1 (6 bases). This CDR3 has 15 residues. The germline V and J ends were trimmed by 6 bases and 7 bases, with 16 bases remaining between them. Germline CDR1 is LNHDA and CDR2 is SQIVND (reference sequence). The CDR3 DNA is TGTGCCAGTAGGAACAGGGCCCTGATGAATTCACCCCTCCACTTT. It translates to CASRNRALMNSPLHF.

This chain joins TRBV30 and TRBJ1-4; D is undetermined. Germline CDR1 reads GTSNPN; CDR2 reads SVGIG (reference sequence). The length of the CDR3 is 14 residues. V was cut by 0 bases and J by 3 bases, with 8 bases left in between. The CDR3 DNA reads as TGTGCCTGGAGTGTTCGGAGGGCTAATGAAAAACTGTTTTTT. Translating it yields CAWSVRRANEKLFF.

The chain uses TRBV19 and TRBJ1-1, with D possibly matching TRBD1 (5 bases). CDR1 is LNHDA, CDR2 SQIVND, per germline (reference sequence). The length of the CDR3 is 15 residues. V shed 3 bases and J shed 0 bases, with 11 bases lying between them. CDR3 coding DNA: TGTGCCAGTAGTATTTCCCCAGGGCTGAACACTGAAGCTTTCTTT. This encodes CASSISPGLNTEAFF.

The V call is TRBV7-9, the J call TRBJ2-7; 9 bases match TRBD1. CDR1 SEHNR and CDR2 FQNEAQ come from the germline V gene (reference sequence). Trimming cost V 1 base and J 12 bases; bases outside gene matches: 4. This CDR3 has 12 residues. CDR3 in amino acids: CASSLGQGGWYF. CDR3 nucleotides: TGTGCCAGCAGCTTAGGACAGGGGGGGTGGTACTTC.

The chain employs TRBV19 and TRBJ1-5; the match to TRBD1 covers 9 bases. The germline V gene encodes CDR1 LNHDA and CDR2 SQIVND (reference sequence). V was clipped by 6 bases and J by 7 bases; unmatched bases: 4. The CDR3 length is 13 residues. The CDR3 here is CASRDRGEQPQHF. CDR3 DNA: TGTGCCAGTAGGGACAGGGGTGAGCAGCCCCAGCATTTT. The full variable domain, its missing parts supplied by reference TRBV19 and TRBJ1-5, is DGGITQSPKYLFRKEGQNVTLSCEQNLNHDAMYWYRQDPGQGLRLIYYSQIVNDFQKGDIAEGYSVSREKKESFPLTVTSAQKNPTAFYLCASRDRGEQPQHFGDGTRLSIL.

This clone was seen only once. The rearrangement links TRBV6-5 to TRBJ2-3, with TRBD1 matching over 9 bases. V shed 4 bases and J 3 bases; nucleotides not matched to a gene: 2. The V gene's germline CDR1 is MNHEY and CDR2 SVGAGI. The CDR3 covers 14 residues. The CDR3: CASSLDRGTDTQYF. CDR3 sequence (DNA): TGTGCCAGCAGTTTGGACAGGGGAACAGATACGCAGTATTTT.

This rearrangement joins TRBV3-1 (or the pseudogene TRBV3-2) to TRBJ2-7; D not resolved. The CDR3 is 15 amino acids. Germline-derived CDR1 and CDR2 are LGHDT and YNNKEL (reference sequence). The V gene lost 5 bases and the J gene lost 2 bases, with 16 bases spanning the gap. The CDR3 DNA reads as TGTGCCAGCAGCGTAGACTTGTTCCCCCCCTACGAGCAGTACTTC. It is translated as CASSVDLFPPYEQYF.

The rearrangement joins TRBV29-1 to TRBJ1-2; D remains unclear. V shed 5 bases and J shed 6 bases, with 10 bases lying between them. Looked up from germline, CDR1 is SQVTM and CDR2 is ANQGSEA. The CDR3 runs 11 residues. The CDR3 spells CSVKRVDGYTF. As DNA, the CDR3 is TGCAGCGTTAAACGGGTGGATGGCTACACCTTC.

This chain joins TRBV27 and TRBJ1-2; 7 bases are a match to TRBD1. This CDR3 region has 16 residues. Germline V CDR1 and CDR2: MNHEY, SMNVEV (reference sequence). Trimming at V came to 4 bases and at J to 4 bases, leaving 12 bases not matched to a gene. Here the CDR3 reads CASSSLGTAIPYGYTF. The CDR3 DNA reads TGTGCCAGCAGTTCCCTCGGGACAGCTATCCCCTATGGCTACACCTTC.

The gene calls are TRBV6-5 and TRBJ2-7, with 7 bases aligning to TRBD1. J lost 5 bases, V lost 7 bases, and 14 bases had no gene match. Germline CDR1 MNHEY, CDR2 SVGAGI. This CDR3 has 15 residues. The CDR3 nucleotides read TGTGCCAGCATGCTCACCCGACAGGGCCGTCACGAGCAGTACTTC. Translation: CASMLTRQGRHEQYF.

The chain couples TRBV10-3 to TRBJ1-1; D gene unclear. Trimming took off 10 bases at V and 3 bases at J, with 15 bases between the two ends. The CDR3 runs 13 residues. Germline CDR1 is ENHRY and CDR2 is SYGVKD. Here the CDR3 DNA reads TGTGCCACCCTAGGAATCTCGGACACTGAAGCTTTCTTT. This translates into CATLGISDTEAFF.

This clone was seen a single time. The rearrangement joins TRBV21-1 to TRBJ2-2; TRBD1, as called in the table, went unchecked against the DNA. TRBV21-1 counts as a pseudogene. The CDR3 spans 15 residues. CDR3 sequence reads: CASCHRGLPAGELFF. The CDR3, as DNA: TGTGCCAGCTGCCACAGGGGGCTACCGGCCGGGGAGCTGTTTTTT.

The V and J genes are TRBV28 and TRBJ1-1; D is uncertain. The CDR3 runs 15 residues. Trimming cost V 5 bases and J 2 bases, with 15 bases left between them. Germline CDR1 and CDR2: MDHEN and SYDVKM. In DNA form, the CDR3 reads TGTGCCAGCAGTCCTTCGCTACAGATAAACACTGAAGCTTTCTTT. Its translation: CASSPSLQINTEAFF. Supplemented by reference TRBV28 and TRBJ1-1, the full variable domain reads DVKVTQSSRYLVKRTGEKVFLECVQDMDHENMFWYRQDPGLGLRLIYFSYDVKMKEKGDIPEGYSVSREKKERFSLILESASTNQTSMYLCASSPSLQINTEAFFGQGTRLTVV.

The chain recombines TRBV20-1 with TRBJ2-7; TRBD1 matches at 7 bases. CDR1 is DFQATT, CDR2 SNEGSKA, per germline (reference sequence). The CDR3 consists of 8 residues. The DNA of the CDR3 is TGCAGTGCTAGCGACAGGGAGGTC. This gives the protein CSASDREV.

The V call is TRBV4-2, the J call TRBJ2-4; 8 bases line up with TRBD1. The germline gives CDR1 LGHNA, CDR2 YNFKEQ. Trimming removed 4 bases from V and 6 bases from J; junction bases left unmatched: 5. There are 14 residues in the CDR3. The CDR3: CASSPGTGPNIQYF. The CDR3 coding sequence is TGTGCCAGCAGCCCTGGGACAGGCCCAAACATTCAGTACTTC.

This rearrangement joins TRBV7-9 to TRBJ2-7, with TRBD1 matching 10 bases. The V segment lost 4 bases and the J segment 6 bases; nucleotides outside the gene matches: 9. The CDR3 is 15 residues long. Germline V gene data show CDR1 as SEHNR and CDR2 as FQNEAQ (reference sequence). For the CDR3, the DNA is TGTGCCAGCAGCTACCGGGACAGGGGCGGGCCCGAGCAGTACTTC. This codes for CASSYRDRGGPEQYF.

This clone was observed once. The chain carries TRBV20-1 and TRBJ2-3; 9 positions agree with TRBD2. Germline lookup yields CDR1 DFQATT and CDR2 SNEGSKA (reference sequence). The V and J ends lost 3 bases and 3 bases, in that order; junction bases with no gene match: 7. The CDR3 runs to 15 residues. The CDR3 reads CSASAGGFDTDTQYF. Here the CDR3 DNA reads TGCAGTGCTAGTGCGGGGGGGTTTGATACAGATACGCAGTATTTT.

The chain combines TRBV6-1 with TRBJ1-4; D is undetermined. Germline V gene lookup returns CDR1 MNHNS and CDR2 SASEGT. The CDR3 consists of 16 residues. V lost 6 bases and J lost 3, with 17 bases in between. The CDR3 DNA reads TGTGCCAGCAGGGAAAGGCTCCAGGTCCCTAATGAAAAACTGTTTTTT. Protein product: CASRERLQVPNEKLFF.

This chain uses TRBV3-1 (or the pseudogene TRBV3-2) with TRBJ1-6; 8 bases fit TRBD1. Germline CDR1 is LGHDT and CDR2 is YNNKEL (reference sequence). CDR3 length equals 14 residues. With 4 bases clipped from V and 9 bases from J, the junction kept 5 bases outside the gene matches. The CDR3, as DNA: TGTGCCAGCAGCCTTCAGGGGGCCTCTTCACCCCTCCACTTT. This translates into CASSLQGASSPLHF.

The chain joins TRBV5-1 to TRBJ2-1; TRBD2 matches 10 bases. Losses at the gene ends were 0 bases for V and 7 bases for J; bases not matched to a gene: 7. This CDR3 is built from 16 residues. The germline V gene has CDR1 SGHRS and CDR2 YFSETQ. CDR3: CASSLVVAGGWNEQFF. As DNA, the CDR3 is TGCGCCAGCAGCTTGGTTGTAGCGGGAGGTTGGAATGAGCAGTTCTTC.

The chain links TRBV9 to TRBJ1-2; perhaps TRBD1 as D (5 bases). Trimming cost V 2 bases and J 8 bases, with 16 bases left between them. Germline V gives CDR1 SGDLS, CDR2 YYNGEE. There are 14 residues in the CDR3. The CDR3 is CASSVYGREGGYTF. The CDR3 nucleotides read TGTGCCAGCAGCGTGTACGGCAGGGAGGGCGGCTACACCTTC.

The rearrangement links TRBV19 to TRBJ2-7; D might be TRBD1 (6 bases). The germline CDR1 and CDR2 sequences are LNHDA and SQIVND (reference sequence). V was pared by 7 bases and J by 3 bases, with 16 bases between. CDR3 length: 14 residues. CDR3 coding DNA: TGTGCCAGTAAGGTTTGGGACACCCACTACGAGCAGTACTTC. Translated: CASKVWDTHYEQYF.

The rearrangement links TRBV5-4 to TRBJ1-3; 7 bases are shared with TRBD1. This CDR3 contains 14 residues. In germline, CDR1 is SGHNT, CDR2 YYREEE (reference sequence). Germline trimming cut 1 base from V and 4 bases from J; bases unmatched to any gene: 2. The CDR3: CASSLTGAGNTIYF. The CDR3 DNA reads TGTGCCAGCAGCTTGACAGGGGCAGGAAACACCATATATTTT.

The chain employs TRBV19 and TRBJ1-1, with TRBD1 matching over 8 bases. After removal of 3 bases from V and 0 bases from J, the junction contained 3 bases not matched to a gene. This CDR3 has 15 residues. The germline gives CDR1 LNHDA, CDR2 SQIVND (reference sequence). CDR3 sequence reads: CASSMTGAVNTEAFF. Here the CDR3 DNA reads TGTGCCAGTAGTATGACAGGGGCAGTGAACACTGAAGCTTTCTTT.

The gene calls are TRBV28 and TRBJ1-2; possibly TRBD1 for D (5 bases). The CDR3 consists of 14 residues. Between the trimmed V and J ends, which lost 4 bases and 0 bases, there was a span of 9 bases. Germline values: CDR1 MDHEN, CDR2 SYDVKM. The CDR3 bases are TGTGCCAGCAGTTCTCGGGGGGCTAACTATGGCTACACCTTC. Translation: CASSSRGANYGYTF.

The rearrangement joins TRBV3-1 (or the pseudogene TRBV3-2) to TRBJ2-7; the match to TRBD2 covers 8 bases. Trimming at V came to 0 bases and at J to 0 bases, leaving 1 base not matched to a gene. Germline-derived CDR1 and CDR2 are LGHDT and YNNKEL (reference sequence). This CDR3 is 15 amino acids long. In DNA form, the CDR3 reads TGTGCCAGCAGCCAAGAGCGGGAGGTCTCCTACGAGCAGTACTTC. It codes for CASSQEREVSYEQYF.

V is TRBV28 and J is TRBJ2-3; D uncertain. Trimming pared 5 bases from V and 2 bases from J, leaving 29 bases between. The CDR3 has 20 residues. Germline V CDR1 and CDR2: MDHEN, SYDVKM. The CDR3 nucleotides read TGTGCCAGCAGTCCCTACTTACTATTTACCCCCCCCTTCCTCACAGATACGCAGTATTTT. Residues: CASSPYLLFTPPFLTDTQYF.

This chain joins TRBV3-1 (or the pseudogene TRBV3-2) and TRBJ2-7; TRBD2 matches 12 bases. From germline, CDR1 is LGHDT and CDR2 YNNKEL (reference sequence). V lost 3 bases and J lost 6; bases outside the gene matches: 12. This CDR3 is 17 amino acids long. The CDR3, as DNA: TGTGCCAGCAGCCACCGGCCCTCTAGCGGGAGGGCTGCCGAGCAGTACTTC. It is translated as CASSHRPSSGRAAEQYF.

As DNA, the CDR3 is TGTGCCAGCACGTCCGGCGGGGGACCGAAGTACTTC. As protein: CASTSGGGPKYF. The V call is TRBV7-9, the J call TRBJ2-5, with 7 bases matching TRBD2. The CDR3 covers 12 residues. Germline lookup yields CDR1 SEHNR and CDR2 FQNEAQ (reference sequence). V lost 7 bases to trimming and J lost 12 bases; unmatched junction nucleotides: 11.